What follows is one T cell receptor (beta chain) and its context. The germline V gene has CDR1 SGHTA and CDR2 FQGNSA. The CDR3 is 15 residues long. Trimming pared 4 bases from V and 6 bases from J, leaving 16 bases between. These data come from a study of blood T cell repertoires in COVID-19. Clones were read by immunoSEQ multiplex PCR, and TCRdb kept only the in-frame ones, dropping some. The sample lists around 150,000 clones, about 89% occurring once. The TCR sequence derives from a man aged 45-60 years with active COVID-19. V and J are TRBV7-2 and TRBJ2-1; no reliable D call. Sequenced material: peripheral blood. CDR3 protein: CASSSAAVASNEQFF. The CDR3 bases are TGTGCCAGCAGCTCGGCGGCCGTCGCTTCCAATGAGCAGTTCTTC.